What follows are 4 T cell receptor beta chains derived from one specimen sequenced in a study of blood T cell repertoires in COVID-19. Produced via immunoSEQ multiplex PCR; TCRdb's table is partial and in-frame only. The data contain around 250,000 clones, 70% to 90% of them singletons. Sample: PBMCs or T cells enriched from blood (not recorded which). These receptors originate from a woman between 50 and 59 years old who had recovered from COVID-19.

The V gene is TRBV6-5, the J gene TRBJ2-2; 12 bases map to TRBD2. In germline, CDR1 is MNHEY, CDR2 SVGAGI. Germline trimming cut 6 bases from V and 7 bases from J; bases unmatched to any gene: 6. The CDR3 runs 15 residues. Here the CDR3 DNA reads TGTGCCAGCAGCCATCCTAGCGGGAGGGGCGGGGAGCTGTTTTTT. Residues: CASSHPSGRGGELFF.

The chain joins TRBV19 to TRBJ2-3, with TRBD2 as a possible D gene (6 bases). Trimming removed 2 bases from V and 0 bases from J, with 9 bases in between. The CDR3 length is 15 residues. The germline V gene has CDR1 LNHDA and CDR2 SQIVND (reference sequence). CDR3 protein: CASSITSSSTDTQYF. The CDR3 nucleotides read TGTGCCAGTAGTATAACTAGCTCGAGCACAGATACGCAGTATTTT.

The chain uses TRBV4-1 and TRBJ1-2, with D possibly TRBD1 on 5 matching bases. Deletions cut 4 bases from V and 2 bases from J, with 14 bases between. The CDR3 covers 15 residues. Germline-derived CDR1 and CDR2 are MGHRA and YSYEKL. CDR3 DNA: TGCGCCAGCAGCCTCGACGGGGGGGAAAACTATGGCTACACCTTC. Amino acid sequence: CASSLDGGENYGYTF.

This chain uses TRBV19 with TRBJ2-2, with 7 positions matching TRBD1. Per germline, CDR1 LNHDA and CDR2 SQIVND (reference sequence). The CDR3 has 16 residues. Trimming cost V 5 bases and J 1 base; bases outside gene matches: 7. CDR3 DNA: TGTGCCAGTAGTTCCGGACAGGTCATGAACACCGGGGAGCTGTTTTTT. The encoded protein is CASSSGQVMNTGELFF.